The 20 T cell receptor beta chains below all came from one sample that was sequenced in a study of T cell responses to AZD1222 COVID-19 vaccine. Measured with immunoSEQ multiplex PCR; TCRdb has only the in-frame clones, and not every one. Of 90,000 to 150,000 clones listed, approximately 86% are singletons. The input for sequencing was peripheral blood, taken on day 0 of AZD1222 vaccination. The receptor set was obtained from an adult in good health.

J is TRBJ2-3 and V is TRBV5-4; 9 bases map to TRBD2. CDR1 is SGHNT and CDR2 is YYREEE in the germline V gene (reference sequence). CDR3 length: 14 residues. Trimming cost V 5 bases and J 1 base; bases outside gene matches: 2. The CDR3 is CASRVAGGTDTQYF. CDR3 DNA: TGTGCCAGCAGGGTAGCGGGAGGCACAGATACGCAGTATTTT.

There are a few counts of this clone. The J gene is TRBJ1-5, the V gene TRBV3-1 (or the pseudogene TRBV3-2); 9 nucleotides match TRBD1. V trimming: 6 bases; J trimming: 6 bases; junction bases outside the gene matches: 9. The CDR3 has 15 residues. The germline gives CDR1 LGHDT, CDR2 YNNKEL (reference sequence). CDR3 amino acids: CASSLQGAAGQPQHF. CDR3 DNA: TGTGCCAGCAGTCTACAGGGGGCGGCGGGTCAGCCCCAGCATTTT.

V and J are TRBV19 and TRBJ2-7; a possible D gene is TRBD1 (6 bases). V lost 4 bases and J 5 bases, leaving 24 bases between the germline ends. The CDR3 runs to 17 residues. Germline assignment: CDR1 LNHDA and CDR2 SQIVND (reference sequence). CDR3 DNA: TGTGCCAGTAGTAGGGACCCGGGACACGCCTCACTCCACGAGCAGTACTTC. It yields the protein CASSRDPGHASLHEQYF.

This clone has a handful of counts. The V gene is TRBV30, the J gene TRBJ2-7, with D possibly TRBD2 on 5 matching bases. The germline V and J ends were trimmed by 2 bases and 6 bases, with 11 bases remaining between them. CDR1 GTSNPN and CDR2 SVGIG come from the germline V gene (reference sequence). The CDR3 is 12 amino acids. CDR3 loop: CAWSFGVGEQYF. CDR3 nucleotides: TGTGCCTGGAGTTTCGGGGTGGGCGAGCAGTACTTC.

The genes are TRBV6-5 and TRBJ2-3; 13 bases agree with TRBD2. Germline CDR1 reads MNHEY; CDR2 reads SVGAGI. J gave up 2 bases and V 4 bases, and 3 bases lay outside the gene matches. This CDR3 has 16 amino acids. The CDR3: CASSLGLAGTTDTQYF. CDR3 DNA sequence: TGTGCCAGCAGTTTGGGACTAGCGGGGACCACAGATACGCAGTATTTT.

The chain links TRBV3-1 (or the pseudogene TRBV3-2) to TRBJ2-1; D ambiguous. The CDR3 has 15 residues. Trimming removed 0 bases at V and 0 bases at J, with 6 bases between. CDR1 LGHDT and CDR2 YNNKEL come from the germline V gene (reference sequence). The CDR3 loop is CASSQDSSSYNEQFF. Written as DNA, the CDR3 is TGTGCCAGCAGCCAAGACTCAAGCTCCTACAATGAGCAGTTCTTC.

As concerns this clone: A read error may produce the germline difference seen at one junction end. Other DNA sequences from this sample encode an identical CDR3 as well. CDR3 loop: CASSQAQGESPLHF. DNA of the CDR3: TGTGCCAGTAGCCAAGCTCAGGGGGAATCACCCCTCCACTTT. This chain links TRBV14 with TRBJ1-6; 7 bases align to TRBD1. Germline CDR1 SGHDN, CDR2 FVKESK. The CDR3 length is 14 residues.

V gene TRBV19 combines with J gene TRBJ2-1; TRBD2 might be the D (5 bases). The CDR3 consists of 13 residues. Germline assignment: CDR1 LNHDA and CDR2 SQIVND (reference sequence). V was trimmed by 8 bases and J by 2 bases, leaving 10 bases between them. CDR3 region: CASGGLPYNEQFF. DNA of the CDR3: TGTGCCAGTGGCGGGTTGCCCTACAATGAGCAGTTCTTC.

This chain's CDR3 is CASSLSGRGRDEQYF. The DNA of the CDR3 is TGTGCCAGCAGTTTGAGCGGGAGGGGTAGGGACGAGCAGTACTTC. The rearrangement links TRBV28 to TRBJ2-7; the match to TRBD2 covers 10 bases. Germline loops: CDR1 MDHEN, CDR2 SYDVKM. The CDR3 contains 15 residues. The V gene end was trimmed by 3 bases and the J gene end by 5 bases; junction bases not matched to a gene: 7.

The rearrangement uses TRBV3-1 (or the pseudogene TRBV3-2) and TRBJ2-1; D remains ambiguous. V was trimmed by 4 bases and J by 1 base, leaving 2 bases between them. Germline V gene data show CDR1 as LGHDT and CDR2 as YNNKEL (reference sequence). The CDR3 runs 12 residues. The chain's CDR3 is CASSRSYNEQFF. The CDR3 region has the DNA TGTGCCAGCAGCCGGTCCTACAATGAGCAGTTCTTC.

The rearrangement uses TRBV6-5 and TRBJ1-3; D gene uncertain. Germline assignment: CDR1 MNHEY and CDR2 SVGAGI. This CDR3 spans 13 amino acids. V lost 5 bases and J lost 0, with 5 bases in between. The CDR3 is CASSTVSGNTIYF. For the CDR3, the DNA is TGTGCCAGCAGTACCGTCTCTGGAAACACCATATATTTT.

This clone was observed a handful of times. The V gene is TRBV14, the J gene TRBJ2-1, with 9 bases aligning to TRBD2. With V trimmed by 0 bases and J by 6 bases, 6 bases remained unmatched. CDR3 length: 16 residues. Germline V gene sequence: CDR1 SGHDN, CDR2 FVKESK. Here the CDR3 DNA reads TGTGCCAGCAGCCAAGAGGGCGGGAGGGTCGGCAATGAGCAGTTCTTC. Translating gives CASSQEGGRVGNEQFF.

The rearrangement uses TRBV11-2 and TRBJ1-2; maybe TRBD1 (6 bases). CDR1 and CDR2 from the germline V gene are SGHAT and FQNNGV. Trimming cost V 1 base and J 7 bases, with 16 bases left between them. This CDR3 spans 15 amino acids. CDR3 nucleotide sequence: TGTGCCAGCAGCTTAGGGGGACAAGGGAGGGGTGGCTACACCTTC. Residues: CASSLGGQGRGGYTF.

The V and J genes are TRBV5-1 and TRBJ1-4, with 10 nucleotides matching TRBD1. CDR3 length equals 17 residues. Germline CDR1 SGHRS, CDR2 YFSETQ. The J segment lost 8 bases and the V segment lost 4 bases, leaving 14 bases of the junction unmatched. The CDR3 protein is CASSTISPGQGSEKLFF. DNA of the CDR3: TGCGCCAGCAGCACGATCTCTCCGGGACAGGGGTCGGAAAAACTGTTTTTT.

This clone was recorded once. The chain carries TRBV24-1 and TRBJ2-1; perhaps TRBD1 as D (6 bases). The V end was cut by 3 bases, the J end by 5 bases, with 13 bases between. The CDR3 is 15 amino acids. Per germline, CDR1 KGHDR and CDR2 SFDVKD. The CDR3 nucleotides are TGTGCCACCAGTGATACAGGGTCTCTCGACAATGAGCAGTTCTTC. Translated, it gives CATSDTGSLDNEQFF.

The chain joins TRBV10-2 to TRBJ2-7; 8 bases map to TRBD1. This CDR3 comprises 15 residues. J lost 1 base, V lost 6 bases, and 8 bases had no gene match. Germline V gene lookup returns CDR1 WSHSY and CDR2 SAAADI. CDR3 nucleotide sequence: TGCGCCAGCAGAAAGGGACAGGCGTCGTCCTACGAGCAGTACTTC. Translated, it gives CASRKGQASSYEQYF.

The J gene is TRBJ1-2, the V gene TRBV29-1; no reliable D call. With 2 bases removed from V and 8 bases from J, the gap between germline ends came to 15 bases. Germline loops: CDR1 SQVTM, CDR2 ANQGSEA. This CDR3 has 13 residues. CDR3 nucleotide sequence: TGCAGCGTTGAACCCCGCCCGGCCGCAGGCTACACCTTC. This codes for CSVEPRPAAGYTF.

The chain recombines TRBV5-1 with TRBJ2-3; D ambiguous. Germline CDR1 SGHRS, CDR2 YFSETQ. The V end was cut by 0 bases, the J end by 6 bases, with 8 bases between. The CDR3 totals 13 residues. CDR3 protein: CASSLVWPDTQYF. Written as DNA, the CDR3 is TGCGCCAGCAGCTTGGTATGGCCGGATACGCAGTATTTT.

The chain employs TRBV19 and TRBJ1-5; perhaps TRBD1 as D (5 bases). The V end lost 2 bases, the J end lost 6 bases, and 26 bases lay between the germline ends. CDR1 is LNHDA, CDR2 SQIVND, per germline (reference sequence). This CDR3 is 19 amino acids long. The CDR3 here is CASSIRGVVEGSILQPQHF. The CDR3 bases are TGTGCCAGTAGTATACGGGGCGTCGTTGAGGGTTCCATCCTTCAGCCCCAGCATTTT.

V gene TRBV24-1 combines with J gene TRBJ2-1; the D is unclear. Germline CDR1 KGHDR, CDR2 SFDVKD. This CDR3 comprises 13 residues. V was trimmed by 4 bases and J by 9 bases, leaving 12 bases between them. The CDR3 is CATSEPAITEQFF. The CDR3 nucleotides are TGTGCCACCAGTGAACCTGCTATCACTGAGCAGTTCTTC.